The clone carrying this T cell receptor beta chain has more than one count but fewer than ten. Its specificity is unknown. The CDR3 contains 15 residues. Germline V gives CDR1 WNHNN, CDR2 SYGVQD (reference sequence). Trimming stripped 4 bases from V and 1 base from J, with 12 bases between. The record originates from a study of shared clonotypes between healthy human individuals. The donors, healthy adults who were HIV-negative, had experienced no recent acute infections or vaccinations. Adults of Caucasian background living in Nashville, Tennessee made up all donors. Study results and caveats: Naive subsets generally had larger estimated richness than memory subsets.

Sorted-subset replicate PCRs used about 0.2 ug of genomic DNA. This amount corresponded to 30,000 to 35,000 T cell genomes. Repertoires were generated with immunoSEQ multiplex PCR, while TCRdb's copy carries only in-frame clones and drops some. This sample has some 790,000 clones, with just under 75% found just once. The receptor was derived from a woman under 40 in good health. Material: memory CD4+ T cells sorted from blood. Subset specified: CD45RA-negative fraction. The chain is built from TRBV10-1 and TRBJ2-3; D possibly uses TRBD1 or TRBD2 (6 bases each). CDR3 region: CASSGGGGGTDTQYF. The CDR3 nucleotides read TGCGCCAGCAGTGGCGGAGGGGGTGGCACAGATACGCAGTATTTT.